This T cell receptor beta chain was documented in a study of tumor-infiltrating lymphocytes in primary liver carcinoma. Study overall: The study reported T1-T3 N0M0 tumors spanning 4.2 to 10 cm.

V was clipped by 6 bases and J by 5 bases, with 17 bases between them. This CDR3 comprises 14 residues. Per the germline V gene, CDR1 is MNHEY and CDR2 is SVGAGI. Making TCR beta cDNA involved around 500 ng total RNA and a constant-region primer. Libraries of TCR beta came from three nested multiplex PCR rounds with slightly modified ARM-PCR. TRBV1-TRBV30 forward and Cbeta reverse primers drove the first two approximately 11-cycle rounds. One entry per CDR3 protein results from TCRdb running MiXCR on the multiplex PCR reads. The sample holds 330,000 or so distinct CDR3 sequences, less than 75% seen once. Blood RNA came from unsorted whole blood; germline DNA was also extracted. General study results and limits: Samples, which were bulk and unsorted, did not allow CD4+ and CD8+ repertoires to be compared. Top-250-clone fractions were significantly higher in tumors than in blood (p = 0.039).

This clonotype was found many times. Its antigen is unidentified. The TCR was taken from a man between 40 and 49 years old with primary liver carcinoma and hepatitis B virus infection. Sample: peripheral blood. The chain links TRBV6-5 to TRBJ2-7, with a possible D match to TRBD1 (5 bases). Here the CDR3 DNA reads TGTGCCAGCAGCTCCCCGAAAGGGGTTGACGAGCAGTACTTC. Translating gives CASSSPKGVDEQYF.